The 8 T cell receptor beta chains below come from one sample, sequenced in a study of shared clonotypes between healthy human individuals. Naivety among CD8 cells was defined by CD45RO negativity and positive CCR7 selection, thereby excluding terminally differentiated effector memory CD45RA+ cells. Here immunoSEQ multiplex PCR was the method, and the copy in TCRdb shows in-frame clones only, minus some. The data contain about 820,000 clones, about 92% of them singletons. The sequenced sample consisted of naive CD8+ T cells sorted from blood. The receptors shown here come from a young man in good health.

The chain has TRBV29-1 and TRBJ2-1; no clear D. Germline V gene data show CDR1 as SQVTM and CDR2 as ANQGSEA. The V gene lost 6 bases and the J gene lost 1 base, with 13 bases spanning the gap. The CDR3 extends over 14 amino acids. Written as DNA, the CDR3 is TGCAGCGTGGCAGAGGTACATTCCTACAATGAGCAGTTCTTC. Translation gives CSVAEVHSYNEQFF.

The rearrangement uses TRBV9 and TRBJ2-1; TRBD2 is a possible D gene (6 bases). V was shortened by 2 bases and J by 3 bases, with 9 bases between the two germline ends. The CDR3 spans 14 residues. CDR1 and CDR2 from the germline V gene are SGDLS and YYNGEE. This CDR3 is CASSVETSYNEQFF. As DNA, the CDR3 is TGTGCCAGCAGCGTCGAGACTAGCTACAATGAGCAGTTCTTC.

This clone has only one observation. CDR3 DNA sequence: TGTGCCAGCAGGACGGGTAGTGGGAGTGAGGATACGCAGTATTTT. As protein: CASRTGSGSEDTQYF. The V gene is TRBV11-2, the J gene TRBJ2-3; a weak D match, TRBD2 (5 bases). The germline V gene has CDR1 SGHAT and CDR2 FQNNGV. The CDR3 contains 15 residues. V gave up 6 bases and J gave up 6 bases, with 19 bases separating them.

The chain employs TRBV28 and TRBJ2-1; no definite D call. Germline V lookup: CDR1 MDHEN, CDR2 SYDVKM. V was pared by 5 bases and J by 5 bases, with 13 bases between. There are 14 residues in the CDR3. CDR3 DNA: TGTGCCAGCAGTCCTCGGACGGAAGACAATGAGCAGTTCTTC. It codes for CASSPRTEDNEQFF.

This clone was recorded once. The V and J genes are TRBV11-2 and TRBJ2-1; TRBD1 agrees at 9 bases. Looked up from germline, CDR1 is SGHAT and CDR2 is FQNNGV. CDR3 length: 17 amino acids. V gave up 5 bases and J gave up 3 bases; unmatched junction bases: 11. Here the CDR3 DNA reads TGTGCCAGCAGCACTCGCGTAACAGGGGGCCTCTACAATGAGCAGTTCTTC. Amino acids: CASSTRVTGGLYNEQFF.

The V and J genes are TRBV9 and TRBJ2-7; 7 nucleotides match TRBD1. J lost 3 bases, V lost 4 bases, and 7 bases had no gene match. Germline V gene data show CDR1 as SGDLS and CDR2 as YYNGEE. This CDR3 comprises 14 residues. In DNA form, the CDR3 reads TGTGCCAGCAGCCTCCGGGACAGCCACTACGAGCAGTACTTC. This sequence encodes CASSLRDSHYEQYF.

This chain links TRBV28 with TRBJ2-2, with TRBD2 matching over 7 bases. V lost 6 bases to trimming and J lost 4 bases; unmatched junction nucleotides: 8. The CDR3 has 15 amino acids. The V gene's germline CDR1 is MDHEN and CDR2 SYDVKM. CDR3 in amino acids: CASRPSGKGTGELFF. CDR3 DNA sequence: TGTGCCAGCAGACCCAGCGGGAAGGGCACCGGGGAGCTGTTTTTT.

The rearrangement links TRBV7-9 to TRBJ1-5, with D possibly matching TRBD1 (6 bases). Germline loops: CDR1 SEHNR, CDR2 FQNEAQ (reference sequence). V lost 4 bases to trimming and J lost 1 base, with 8 bases between them. This CDR3 is built from 14 residues. Here the CDR3 DNA reads TGTGCCAGCAGCTATACAGGGAGCAATCAGCCCCAGCATTTT. It specifies CASSYTGSNQPQHF.